This T cell receptor beta chain is from a study of CD8+CD57+ T cells in acquired aplastic anemia. The overall study: Mean yield of DNA from sorted CD4+ and CD8+ cells was approximately 3 ug.

Notes on the study in general: Controls did not differ significantly from patients in CD8+ Simpson's diversity. Patients and controls had in common fewer than 30 CD8+ CDR3 sequences.

V shed 4 bases, J shed 5 bases, and the junction held 4 bases outside the gene matches. From germline, CDR1 is KGHDR and CDR2 SFDVKD. CDR3 length equals 14 residues. Remarks on this clonotype: Its antigen is not identified.

Template material for TCR beta VDJ and CDR3 profiling consisted of genomic DNA. TCRdb recomputed calls from the reads with MiXCR, one row per CDR3 protein. The repertoire consists of roughly 160,000 distinct CDR3 sequences, with about 64% occurring once and the leading ten covering 45%. Material for sequencing was sorted CD4+, CD8+, or CD8+CD57+ T cells (not recorded which) from PBMCs. This chain uses TRBV24-1 with TRBJ1-5; 7 bases are a match to TRBD1. The TCR originated in a human donor in good health. CDR3 amino acids: CATSDPGTDQPQHF. CDR3 nucleotide sequence: TGTGCCACCAGTGACCCGGGGACAGATCAGCCCCAGCATTTT.